The rows below give T cell receptor beta chains drawn from one sample of a study of human T cells and chemical hapten exposure. TCRdb called the RACE reads again in MiXCR, with one record for every CDR3 protein. The table lists 300,000 to 400,000 distinct CDR3 sequences, 4.5% to 6% of them singletons. The sample in question was whole blood, obtained in connection with sensitization to the hapten diphenylcyclopropenone (DPC). The receptor source for this set is a woman aged 50 to 65 with alopecia areata. Some clones in this sample may be carry-over from other donors' samples. The CDR3 runs from the conserved cysteine through the conserved F or W. A D gene is named only where the DNA matches it firmly. Only some rows state a clone size, as once, few, many or a class for expanded clones.

TRBJ1-2	TRBV6-5	14	.	.	CASSRTAGNYGYTF	TGTGCCAGCAGTCGGACAGCCGGCAACTATGGCTACACCTTC
TRBJ1-2	TRBV11-2	13	many	.	CASSLEWNYGYTF	TGTGCCAGCAGCCTTGAATGGAACTATGGCTACACCTTC
TRBJ1-5	TRBV6-1	13	.	.	CASSEMGDQPQHF	TGTGCCAGCAGTGAGATGGGGGATCAGCCCCAGCATTTT
TRBJ2-4	TRBV12-3/TRBV12-4	14	few	.	CASSLGGTGDIQYF	TGTGCCAGCAGTTTAGGAGGGACGGGGGACATTCAGTACTTC
TRBJ2-3	TRBV4-1	19	.	TRBD2	CASSQVPSGGNPSTDTQYF	TGCGCCAGCAGCCAAGTCCCCAGCGGGGGTAACCCTAGCACAGATACGCAGTATTTT
TRBJ1-3	TRBV30	14	many	.	CAWSKGSSGNTIYF	TGTGCCTGGAGTAAGGGCAGCTCTGGAAACACCATATATTTT
TRBJ2-7	TRBV20-1	12	.	.	CSARVIGYEQYF	TGCAGTGCTAGAGTTATCGGCTACGAGCAGTACTTC
TRBJ2-5	TRBV6-6	12	.	.	CASTEGGETQYF	TGTGCCAGCACCGAGGGCGGGGAGACCCAGTACTTC
TRBJ2-7	TRBV29-1	13	many	.	CSVGLGGSYEQYF	TGCAGCGTGGGCCTCGGCGGCTCCTACGAGCAGTACTTC
TRBJ2-5	TRBV4-2	14	many	.	CASSQVDTQETQYF	TGTGCCAGCAGCCAGGTCGACACCCAAGAGACCCAGTACTTC
TRBJ1-4	TRBV6-2/TRBV6-3	15	many	.	CASSYPTGRSEKLFF	TGTGCCAGCAGTTACCCGACAGGCCGGAGTGAAAAACTGTTTTTT
TRBJ1-6	TRBV12-3/TRBV12-4	13	few	.	CASSTVTNSPLHF	TGTGCCAGCAGTACGGTCACTAATTCACCCCTCCACTTT
TRBJ1-2	TRBV7-9	13	few	.	CASSPSPRYGYTF	TGTGCCAGCAGCCCAAGCCCCCGCTATGGCTACACCTTC
TRBJ1-1	TRBV29-1	14	.	TRBD1	CSVAPGTGGTEAFF	TGCAGCGTGGCTCCCGGGACAGGGGGAACTGAAGCTTTCTTT
TRBJ2-7	TRBV28	11	many	.	CASEAGFEQYF	TGTGCCAGTGAGGCCGGGTTCGAGCAGTACTTC
TRBJ2-1	TRBV7-2	14	.	TRBD2	CASSSGRGGNEQFF	TGTGCCAGCAGCTCAGGCCGGGGGGGCAATGAGCAGTTCTTC
TRBJ2-5	TRBV29-1	14	many	TRBD1	CSALWTGEAETQYF	TGCAGCGCCCTGTGGACAGGGGAGGCAGAGACCCAGTACTTC
TRBJ2-7	TRBV28	14	.	.	CASRTGSNSYEQYF	TGTGCCAGCAGAACAGGGTCAAACTCCTACGAGCAGTACTTC
TRBJ1-1	TRBV12-3/TRBV12-4	13	.	.	CASSVGTTAEAFF	TGTGCCAGCAGTGTGGGGACAACAGCTGAAGCTTTCTTT
TRBJ1-5	TRBV6-2/TRBV6-3	14	many	.	CASINGGDNQPQHF	TGTGCCAGCATCAATGGGGGAGACAATCAGCCCCAGCATTTT
TRBJ1-1	TRBV6-5	13	.	.	CASSYNGYTEAFF	TGTGCCAGCAGTTACAACGGATACACTGAAGCTTTCTTT
TRBJ2-5	TRBV5-5	13	many	.	CASSLAGAGTQYF	TGTGCCAGCAGCTTGGCGGGGGCGGGGACCCAGTACTTC
TRBJ2-5	TRBV6-2/TRBV6-3	15	.	TRBD1	CASSSPLTGEETQYF	TGTGCCAGCAGTTCACCTCTGACAGGGGAAGAGACCCAGTACTTC
TRBJ1-5	TRBV11-2	15	many	.	CASSIGSGYNQPQHF	TGTGCCAGCAGCATCGGATCGGGCTACAATCAGCCCCAGCATTTT
TRBJ2-3	TRBV7-2	13	.	.	CASSFYTADTQYF	TGTGCCAGCAGCTTCTACACAGCAGATACGCAGTATTTT
TRBJ1-1	TRBV30	13	few	.	CAWSVILNTEAFF	TGTGCCTGGAGTGTAATCTTGAACACTGAAGCTTTCTTT
TRBJ2-5	TRBV5-1	13	many	.	CASSLAGYETQYF	TGCGCCAGCAGCTTGGCTGGGTACGAGACCCAGTACTTC
TRBJ2-7	TRBV25-1	13	many	.	CASGRGFPYEQYF	TGTGCCAGCGGAAGAGGTTTTCCCTACGAGCAGTACTTC
TRBJ2-7	TRBV18	16	.	TRBD2	CASSPTGGSAPYEQYF	TGTGCCAGCTCACCCACGGGAGGGAGTGCCCCCTACGAGCAGTACTTC
TRBJ1-2	TRBV3-1	15	.	.	CASSNRAHTNYGYTF	TGTGCCAGCAGTAACAGGGCTCATACGAACTATGGCTACACCTTC
TRBJ2-7	TRBV12-3/TRBV12-4	15	few	.	CASSPSPGTSDEQYF	TGTGCCAGCAGTCCCTCCCCAGGGACATCCGACGAGCAGTACTTC